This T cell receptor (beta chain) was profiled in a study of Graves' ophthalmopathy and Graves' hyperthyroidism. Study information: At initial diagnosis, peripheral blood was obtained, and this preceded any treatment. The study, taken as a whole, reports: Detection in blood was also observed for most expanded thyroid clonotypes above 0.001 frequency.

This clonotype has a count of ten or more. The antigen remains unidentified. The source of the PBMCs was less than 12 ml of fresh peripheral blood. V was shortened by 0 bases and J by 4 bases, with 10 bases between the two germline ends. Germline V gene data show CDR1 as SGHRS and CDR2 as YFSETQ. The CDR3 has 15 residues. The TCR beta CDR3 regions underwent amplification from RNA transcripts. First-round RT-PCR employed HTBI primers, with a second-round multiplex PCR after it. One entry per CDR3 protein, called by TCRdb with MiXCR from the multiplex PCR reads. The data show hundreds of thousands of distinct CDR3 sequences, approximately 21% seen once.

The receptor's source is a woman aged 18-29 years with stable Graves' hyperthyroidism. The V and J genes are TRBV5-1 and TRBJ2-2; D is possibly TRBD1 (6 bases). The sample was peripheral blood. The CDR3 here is CASSLEGVSTGELFF. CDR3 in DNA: TGCGCCAGCAGCTTGGAGGGGGTTTCCACCGGGGAGCTGTTTTTT. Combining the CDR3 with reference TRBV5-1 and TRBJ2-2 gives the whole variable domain KAGVTQTPRYLIKTRGQQVTLSCSPISGHRSVSWYQQTPGQGLQFLFEYFSETQRNKGNFPGRFSGRQFSNSRSEMNVSTLELGDSALYLCASSLEGVSTGELFFGEGSRLTVL.